The clone carrying this TCR beta chain was counted once. TCRdb's table, derived via immunoSEQ multiplex PCR, lists solely in-frame clones and lacks some. The sample yields some 27,000 clones, about nine tenths seen once. The sample originates from a study of T cell changes during pregnancy in multiple sclerosis. V was clipped by 9 bases and J by 8 bases; unmatched bases: 7. CDR1 is MDHEN, CDR2 SYDVKM, per germline. This CDR3 has 12 residues. The TCR originated in a female donor in good health, enrolled as a control in a pregnancy study. The chain recombines TRBV28 with TRBJ2-3; TRBD1 matches 8 bases. The source was CD4+ T cells from peripheral blood mononuclear cells, collected in the first trimester of pregnancy. CDR3 coding DNA: TGTGCCAGTAAGACAGGGGACGGTACGCAGTATTTT. It specifies CASKTGDGTQYF.